This TCR beta chain derives from a study of T cell responses to AZD1222 COVID-19 vaccine. Study background: Recipients boosted at about 4 weeks or about 12 weeks are pooled.

The method was immunoSEQ multiplex PCR; TCRdb's version includes in-frame clones alone and lacks a portion of them. In the table there are some 140,000 clones, over 65% of which are singletons. V was shortened by 0 bases and J by 0 bases, with 12 bases between the two germline ends. Germline V gene sequence: CDR1 MNHEY, CDR2 SVGEGT. The CDR3 runs 18 residues. Remarks on this clone: Its antigen remains unidentified.

Whole-study findings and limits: White British ancestry dominated among donors, who included more females, and clonal diversity was possibly underestimated. Sampling that yielded the repertoires occurred only after the peak T cell response. Nearly half of the spike-specific TCRs reportedly recognize variant regions that carry no mutations.

The receptor's source is an adult in good health. The V gene is TRBV6-2 or TRBV6-3, the J gene TRBJ1-6; D may be TRBD1 (6 bases). This sample comprised peripheral blood, obtained on day 0 of AZD1222 vaccination. CDR3 region: CASSYSVGQSSYNSPLHF. The CDR3 DNA reads as TGTGCCAGCAGTTACTCTGTGGGACAAAGCTCCTATAATTCACCCCTCCACTTT.